What follows is one T cell receptor (beta chain) and its context. This record belongs to a study of blood T cell repertoires in COVID-19. Study as a whole: Some COVID-19 samples were acute and others convalescent; all came from the United States, Italy and Spain. Sources were T cells, B-cell-depleted T cells, or PBMCs; the material itself was cDNA or gDNA.

As processed by the authors: Amplification of reference gene primers provided the estimated nucleated cell counts. The table came from immunoSEQ multiplex PCR; TCRdb's copy has only in-frame clones and leaves some out. D and trimming come from the DNA, and the V and J calls and clone size come from that table. The data contain approximately 90,000 clones, around three quarters of them singletons. The sample taken for sequencing was peripheral blood. The receptor was derived from a human donor in a cohort sampled during active COVID-19.

The CDR3 reads CASSLSTGGNTIYF. The CDR3 DNA follows: TGTGCCAGCAGCTTGTCGACTGGTGGAAACACCATATATTTT. This sequence joins TRBV7-8 and TRBJ1-3; D gene ambiguous. This CDR3 comprises 14 residues. Germline loops: CDR1 SGHVS, CDR2 FQNEAQ. Trimming pared 3 bases from V and 3 bases from J, leaving 9 bases between. The full variable domain, rest sourced from reference TRBV7-8 and TRBJ1-3, is GAGVSQSPRYKVAKRGQDVALRCDPISGHVSLFWYQQALGQGPEFLTYFQNEAQLDKSGLPSDRFFAERPEGSVSTLKIQRTQQEDSAVYLCASSLSTGGNTIYFGEGSWLTVV.